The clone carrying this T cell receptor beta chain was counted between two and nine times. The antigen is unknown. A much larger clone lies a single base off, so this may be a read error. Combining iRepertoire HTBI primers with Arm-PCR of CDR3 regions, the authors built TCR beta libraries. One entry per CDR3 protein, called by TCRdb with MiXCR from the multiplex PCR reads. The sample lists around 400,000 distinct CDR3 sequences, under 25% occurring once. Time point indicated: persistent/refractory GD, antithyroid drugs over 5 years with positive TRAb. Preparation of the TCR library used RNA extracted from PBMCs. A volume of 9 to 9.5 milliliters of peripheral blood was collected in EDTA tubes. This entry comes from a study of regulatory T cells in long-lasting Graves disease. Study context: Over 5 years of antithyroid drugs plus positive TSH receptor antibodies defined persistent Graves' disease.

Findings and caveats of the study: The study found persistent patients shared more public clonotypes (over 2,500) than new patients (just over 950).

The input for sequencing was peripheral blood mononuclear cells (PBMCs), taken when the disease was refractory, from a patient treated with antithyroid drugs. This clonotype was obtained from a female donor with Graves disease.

As DNA, the CDR3 is TGTGCCGGCACGGGAGTAGGGGGGTCGCGAGAGACCCAGTACTTC. Its translation: CAGTGVGGSRETQYF. The chain has TRBV11-2 and TRBJ2-5; D could derive from TRBD1 or TRBD2 (6 bases each). The CDR3 covers 15 residues. Trimming cost V 11 bases and J 4 bases, with 23 bases left between them. CDR1 is SGHAT, CDR2 FQNNGV, per germline.